These 24 T cell receptor beta chains share one sample of origin, sequenced in a study of identical twins (dated by TCRdb to the mid-2010s). The library was prepared using 5' RACE. The sample was run on an Illumina HiSeq 2000. TCRdb's own reprocessing of the public reads used fastp at Q25 and MiXCR and kept productive beta chains. A single entry per CDR3 protein holds the most common genes and DNA from its merged rows. This sample has approximately 350,000 distinct CDR3 sequences in its table, and about 12% of those were observed once. The ten largest make up roughly 7% of the sample. The sample was also reused in another study, on yellow fever vaccine responses in identical twins.

Sequencing was carried out using CD8+ T cells sorted from blood. The origin of the receptors is a woman between 18 and 29 years old in good health.

This clonotype was detected only a few times. The chain combines TRBV29-1 with TRBJ1-2; 10 bases line up with TRBD1. CDR1 and CDR2 from the germline V gene are SQVTM and ANQGSEA. V dropped 6 bases and J dropped 1; count of bases not matched to a gene: 8. The CDR3 loop spans 15 amino acids. The CDR3 nucleotides are TGCAGCGTCCTCCGGGACAGGGGCCTTAACTATGGCTACACCTTC. Its translation: CSVLRDRGLNYGYTF.

The rearrangement uses TRBV24-1 and TRBJ1-1; possible D gene TRBD1, 6 bases. CDR3 length: 13 residues. CDR1 is KGHDR, CDR2 SFDVKD, per germline. The V end was cut by 8 bases, the J end by 5 bases, with 14 bases between. DNA of the CDR3: TGTGCCACCACTGCAGGGGTGGGGACTGAAGCTTTCTTT. The encoded protein is CATTAGVGTEAFF.

The genes are TRBV7-7 and TRBJ2-5; D remains unclear. This CDR3 has 14 residues. The germline V gene encodes CDR1 SSHAT and CDR2 FNYEAQ (reference sequence). Trimming pared 3 bases from V and 4 bases from J, leaving 12 bases between. CDR3 loop: CASSFDTTRETQYF. CDR3 nucleotide sequence: TGTGCCAGCAGCTTCGACACCACCCGAGAGACCCAGTACTTC.

The table lists this clonotype with many counts. This rearrangement joins TRBV3-1 to TRBJ2-2, with TRBD2 matching over 8 bases. The germline gives CDR1 LGHDT, CDR2 YNNKEL (reference sequence). V trimming: 4 bases; J trimming: 8 bases; junction bases outside the gene matches: 3. CDR3 length: 13 amino acids. CDR3 DNA: TGTGCCAGCAGCCCGGGACTAGAAGGGGAGCTGTTTTTT. Amino acids: CASSPGLEGELFF.

This clonotype came up a few times. V is TRBV20-1 and J is TRBJ2-1; 7 bases fit TRBD2. The CDR3 sequence is 15 residues long. In germline, CDR1 is DFQATT, CDR2 SNEGSKA (reference sequence). V was clipped by 7 bases and J by 3 bases; unmatched bases: 12. CDR3 in amino acids: CSGARGRSIYNEQFF. CDR3 sequence (DNA): TGCAGTGGTGCTCGCGGGAGATCTATCTACAATGAGCAGTTCTTC.

The chain links TRBV27 to TRBJ2-2; D is undetermined. From germline, CDR1 is MNHEY and CDR2 SMNVEV (reference sequence). V lost 8 bases, J lost 6 bases, and 7 bases lay in between. The CDR3 is 11 amino acids. The CDR3 is CASLGPGELFF. The CDR3 DNA follows: TGTGCCAGCTTAGGGCCCGGGGAGCTGTTTTTT.

This clonotype was detected only a few times. This rearrangement joins TRBV7-9 to TRBJ1-1; D is perhaps TRBD1 (6 bases). Trimming removed 1 base from V and 3 bases from J, with 12 bases in between. Germline V gene data show CDR1 as SEHNR and CDR2 as FQNEAQ (reference sequence). This CDR3 has 15 residues. DNA of the CDR3: TGTGCCAGCAGCTTAGGCAGGGGTGAGGACACTGAAGCTTTCTTT. Its protein is CASSLGRGEDTEAFF.

The gene calls are TRBV2 and TRBJ1-1; no firm D call. CDR3 length: 13 amino acids. The V and J ends lost 5 bases and 6 bases respectively, with 13 bases between them. The germline V gene has CDR1 SNHLY and CDR2 FYNNEI. The DNA for the CDR3 is TGTGCCAGCAGTTCAGCAGTTTTAGCTGAAGCTTTCTTT. Its protein product is CASSSAVLAEAFF.

This chain connects TRBV6-5 to TRBJ2-1, with TRBD1 as a possible D gene (6 bases). With 3 bases removed from V and 6 bases from J, the gap between germline ends came to 18 bases. The germline CDR1 and CDR2 sequences are MNHEY and SVGAGI. The CDR3 has 16 amino acids. Written as DNA, the CDR3 is TGTGCCAGCAGTTATGGGGGCCGTCCCGGATTCAATGAGCAGTTCTTC. Protein product: CASSYGGRPGFNEQFF.

The chain uses TRBV5-1 and TRBJ2-7, with D possibly matching TRBD2 (5 bases). Germline V CDR1 and CDR2: SGHRS, YFSETQ. V was clipped by 4 bases and J by 6 bases, with 17 bases between them. The CDR3 has 14 residues. The chain's CDR3 is CASSLEFGVGEQYV. The CDR3 DNA reads as TGCGCCAGCAGCCTGGAGTTCGGGGTCGGCGAGCAGTACGTC.

The chain is built from TRBV12-3 or TRBV12-4 and TRBJ1-2; no clear D gene. Trimming cost V 7 bases and J 6 bases, with 15 bases left between them. This CDR3 has 13 residues. CDR3 sequence reads: CASTYMGGHGYTF. CDR3 DNA: TGTGCCAGCACCTATATGGGAGGCCATGGCTACACCTTC.

This clonotype turned up a few times. The genes are TRBV5-1 and TRBJ2-5, with D perhaps TRBD1 (6 bases). V was cut by 9 bases and J by 3 bases, with 18 bases left in between. The V gene's germline CDR1 is SGHRS and CDR2 YFSETQ. The CDR3 has 14 amino acids. CDR3 protein: CATGPGVGEETQYF. The DNA for the CDR3 is TGCGCCACAGGGCCAGGGGTTGGGGAAGAGACCCAGTACTTC.

The chain employs TRBV29-1 and TRBJ1-2; TRBD1 is a possible D gene (5 bases). Trimming left V 2 bases short and J 6 bases short, with 13 bases between. Germline V CDR1 and CDR2: SQVTM, ANQGSEA. CDR3 length equals 13 residues. The CDR3, as DNA: TGCAGCGTTGAATCGCAGGGCAGCAATGGCTACACCTTC. Translated: CSVESQGSNGYTF.

This clonotype occurred many times. The V and J genes are TRBV12-3 or TRBV12-4 and TRBJ2-5; TRBD1 matches 9 bases. Trimming cost V 4 bases and J 2 bases; bases outside gene matches: 5. The CDR3 has 15 residues. DNA for the CDR3: TGTGCCAGCAGTTCCCGTGGGACAGGGCAAGAGACCCAGTACTTC. Protein product: CASSSRGTGQETQYF.

This clonotype was observed a handful of times. The chain has TRBV20-1 and TRBJ1-4; 11 bases agree with TRBD1. Germline CDR1 DFQATT, CDR2 SNEGSKA (reference sequence). J gave up 7 bases and V 5 bases, and 12 bases lay outside the gene matches. This CDR3 comprises 16 residues. CDR3 DNA: TGCAGTGCTGGAGGACAGGGGGCGTCCGGGTCTGAAAAACTGTTTTTT. Its translation is CSAGGQGASGSEKLFF.

This clonotype came up many times. This chain links TRBV12-3 or TRBV12-4 with TRBJ2-7; tentatively, D is TRBD1 (7 bases). This CDR3 is built from 14 residues. Trimming removed 6 bases at V and 7 bases at J, with 19 bases between. The CDR3 spells CASREVGGAGEQYF. CDR3 coding DNA: TGTGCCAGCAGGGAGGTAGGGGGCGCGGGGGAGCAGTACTTC.

The V call is TRBV20-1, the J call TRBJ2-7; TRBD1 or TRBD2 may be the D gene (5 bases each). Looked up from germline, CDR1 is DFQATT and CDR2 is SNEGSKA (reference sequence). The V end was cut by 5 bases, the J end by 0 bases, with 11 bases between. This CDR3 region has 13 residues. The CDR3 bases are TGCAGTGCTGTGGGGGAGAACTCCTACGAGCAGTACTTC. It translates to CSAVGENSYEQYF.

The chain uses TRBV11-2 and TRBJ2-1; D is perhaps TRBD2 (6 bases). This CDR3 spans 12 amino acids. The V end was cut by 3 bases, the J end by 9 bases, with 9 bases between. Germline V gene lookup returns CDR1 SGHAT and CDR2 FQNNGV. CDR3 sequence: CASSFGGIEQFF. DNA for the CDR3: TGTGCCAGCAGCTTTGGGGGGATTGAGCAGTTCTTC.

This clonotype was counted a few times. The CDR3 DNA reads as TGTGCCAGCAGCTTATATGTGGGACCATACTACGAGCAGTACTTC. This translates into CASSLYVGPYYEQYF. The V call is TRBV11-2, the J call TRBJ2-7; D assignment may be TRBD1 or TRBD2 (5 bases each). This CDR3 comprises 15 residues. V lost 2 bases, J lost 3 bases, and 14 bases lay in between. CDR1 and CDR2 (germline): SGHAT, FQNNGV.

This chain links TRBV4-2 with TRBJ2-1; 12 bases are shared with TRBD2. The germline gives CDR1 LGHNA, CDR2 YNFKEQ. The CDR3 contains 15 residues. With V trimmed by 6 bases and J by 5 bases, 5 bases remained unmatched. CDR3 sequence (DNA): TGTGCCAGCAGAGCTCTAGCGGGGGGGGACAATGAGCAGTTCTTC. It is translated as CASRALAGGDNEQFF.

A few counts support this clonotype. This sequence joins TRBV27 and TRBJ2-1; the D is unclear. Germline V lookup: CDR1 MNHEY, CDR2 SMNVEV (reference sequence). V shed 4 bases and J shed 5 bases, with 12 bases lying between them. The CDR3 runs 14 residues. The CDR3 sequence is CASSYRGSNNEQFF. The CDR3 bases are TGTGCCAGCAGTTATCGTGGATCTAACAATGAGCAGTTCTTC.

This clonotype was picked up a small number of times. The chain employs TRBV7-9 and TRBJ2-4, with D unclear. Germline V lookup: CDR1 SEHNR, CDR2 FQNEAQ (reference sequence). V lost 4 bases and J 0 bases, leaving 10 bases between the germline ends. The CDR3 extends over 15 amino acids. The CDR3 DNA sequence: TGTGCCAGCAGCTCTGACGGATTAGCCAAAAACATTCAGTACTTC. Protein: CASSSDGLAKNIQYF.

Only a few counts were recorded for this clonotype. The rearrangement uses TRBV7-9 and TRBJ2-7, with a tentative D call TRBD1 (5 bases). Per the germline V gene, CDR1 is SEHNR and CDR2 is FQNEAQ (reference sequence). This CDR3 has 15 residues. Between the trimmed V and J ends, which lost 5 bases and 4 bases, there was a span of 18 bases. The CDR3 coding sequence is TGTGCCAGCAGCGTCGCAGGGTCGAACCCTTACGAGCAGTACTTC. Its protein product is CASSVAGSNPYEQYF. The whole variable domain, filled in from reference TRBV7-9 and TRBJ2-7, reads DTGVSQNPRHKITKRGQNVTFRCDPISEHNRLYWYRQTLGQGPEFLTYFQNEAQLEKSRLLSDRFSAERPKGSFSTLEIQRTEQGDSAMYLCASSVAGSNPYEQYFGPGTRLTVT.

V usage is TRBV9 and J usage is TRBJ1-1; D is ambiguous. The ends were cut back, 3 bases at V and 3 bases at J, with 12 bases in the middle. This CDR3 is built from 14 residues. Germline V CDR1 and CDR2: SGDLS, YYNGEE. The CDR3 reads CASSADSGYTEAFF. DNA for the CDR3: TGTGCCAGCAGCGCTGATAGTGGGTACACTGAAGCTTTCTTT. The full variable domain, its missing parts supplied by reference TRBV9 and TRBJ1-1, is DSGVTQTPKHLITATGQRVTLRCSPRSGDLSVYWYQQSLDQGLQFLIQYYNGEERAKGNILERFSAQQFPDLHSELNLSSLELGDSALYFCASSADSGYTEAFFGQGTRLTVV.